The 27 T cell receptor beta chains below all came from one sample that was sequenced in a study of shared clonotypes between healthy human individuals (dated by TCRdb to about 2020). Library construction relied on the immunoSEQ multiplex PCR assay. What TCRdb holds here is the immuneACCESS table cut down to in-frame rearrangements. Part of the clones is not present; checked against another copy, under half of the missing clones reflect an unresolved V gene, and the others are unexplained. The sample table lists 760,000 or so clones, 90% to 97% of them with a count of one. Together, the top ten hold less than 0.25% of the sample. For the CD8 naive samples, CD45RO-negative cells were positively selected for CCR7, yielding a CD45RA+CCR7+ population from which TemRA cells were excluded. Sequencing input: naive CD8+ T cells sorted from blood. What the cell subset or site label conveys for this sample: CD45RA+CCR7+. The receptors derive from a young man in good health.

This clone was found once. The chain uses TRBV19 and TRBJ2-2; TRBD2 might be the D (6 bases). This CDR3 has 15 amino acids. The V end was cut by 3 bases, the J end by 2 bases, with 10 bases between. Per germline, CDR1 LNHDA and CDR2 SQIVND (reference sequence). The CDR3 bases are TGTGCCAGTAGTATCTCGGGGGAAAACACCGGGGAGCTGTTTTTT. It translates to CASSISGENTGELFF. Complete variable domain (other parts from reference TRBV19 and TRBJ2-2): DGGITQSPKYLFRKEGQNVTLSCEQNLNHDAMYWYRQDPGQGLRLIYYSQIVNDFQKGDIAEGYSVSREKKESFPLTVTSAQKNPTAFYLCASSISGENTGELFFGEGSRLTVL.

CDR3 sequence (DNA): TGTGCCAGCAGCCTCCAAGTAGGGAGGGCAACGCATGAGCAGTTCTTC. This sequence encodes CASSLQVGRATHEQFF. The V call is TRBV11-2, the J call TRBJ2-1, with 7 bases aligning to TRBD2. Germline CDR1 SGHAT, CDR2 FQNNGV. CDR3 size: 16 residues. The trim removed 5 bases at V and 8 bases at J, leaving 15 bases unmatched.

The CDR3 sequence is CASSLLQGPDTQYF. The CDR3 coding sequence is TGCGCCAGCAGCTTGCTCCAGGGCCCAGATACGCAGTATTTT. The V gene is TRBV5-1, the J gene TRBJ2-3, with D possibly TRBD1 on 5 matching bases. The CDR3 has 14 residues. Per the germline V gene, CDR1 is SGHRS and CDR2 is YFSETQ. V lost 1 base, J lost 4 bases, and 10 bases lay in between.

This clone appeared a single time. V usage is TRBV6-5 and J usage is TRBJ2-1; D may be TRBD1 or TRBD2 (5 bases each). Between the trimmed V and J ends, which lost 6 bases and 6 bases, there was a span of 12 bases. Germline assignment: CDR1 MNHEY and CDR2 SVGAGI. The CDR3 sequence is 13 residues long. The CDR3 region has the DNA TGTGCCAGCAGCCGGGACGCCGCCAATGAGCAGTTCTTC. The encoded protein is CASSRDAANEQFF.

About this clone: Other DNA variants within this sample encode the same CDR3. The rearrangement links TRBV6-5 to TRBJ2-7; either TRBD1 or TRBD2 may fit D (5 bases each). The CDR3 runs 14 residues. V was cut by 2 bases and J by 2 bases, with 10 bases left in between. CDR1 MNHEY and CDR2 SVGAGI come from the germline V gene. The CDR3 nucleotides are TGTGCCAGCAGTTACGGGTTGGGGGCCTACGAGCAGTACTTC. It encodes CASSYGLGAYEQYF.

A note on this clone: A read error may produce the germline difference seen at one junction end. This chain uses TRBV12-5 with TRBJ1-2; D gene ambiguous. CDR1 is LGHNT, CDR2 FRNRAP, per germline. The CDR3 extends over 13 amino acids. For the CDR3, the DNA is TGTGCTAGTGGTATGGGAGGGAACTTTGGCTACACCTTC. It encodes CASGMGGNFGYTF.

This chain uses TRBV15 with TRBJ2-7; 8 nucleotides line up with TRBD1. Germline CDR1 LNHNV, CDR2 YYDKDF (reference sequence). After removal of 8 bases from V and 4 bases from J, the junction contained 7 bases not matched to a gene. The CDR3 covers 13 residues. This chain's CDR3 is CATGGQGFYEQYF. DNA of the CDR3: TGTGCCACCGGCGGACAGGGTTTTTACGAGCAGTACTTC. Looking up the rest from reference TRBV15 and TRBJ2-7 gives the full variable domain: DAMVIQNPRYQVTQFGKPVTLSCSQTLNHNVMYWYQQKSSQAPKLLFHYYDKDFNNEADTPDNFQSRRPNTSFCFLDIRSPGLGDTAMYLCATGGQGFYEQYFGPGTRLTVT.

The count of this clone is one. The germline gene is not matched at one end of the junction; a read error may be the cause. In nucleotides, the CDR3 is TGTGCTAGCAGCTTAGGAGTATCAGGGGCCGGGGAGCTGTTTTTT. Translation gives CASSLGVSGAGELFF. This chain connects TRBV7-7 to TRBJ2-2; the D gene is possibly TRBD1 (6 bases). The germline CDR1 and CDR2 sequences are SSHAT and FNYEAQ (reference sequence). The CDR3 loop spans 15 amino acids.

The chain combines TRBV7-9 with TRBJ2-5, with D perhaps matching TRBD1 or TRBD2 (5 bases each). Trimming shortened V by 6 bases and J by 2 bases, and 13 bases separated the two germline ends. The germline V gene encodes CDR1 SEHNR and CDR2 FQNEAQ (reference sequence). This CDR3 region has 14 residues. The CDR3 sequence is CASRQSGTQETQYF. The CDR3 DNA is TGTGCCAGCAGACAATCTGGGACGCAAGAGACCCAGTACTTC. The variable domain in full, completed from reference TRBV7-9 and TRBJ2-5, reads DTGVSQNPRHKITKRGQNVTFRCDPISEHNRLYWYRQTLGQGPEFLTYFQNEAQLEKSRLLSDRFSAERPKGSFSTLEIQRTEQGDSAMYLCASRQSGTQETQYFGPGTRLLVL.

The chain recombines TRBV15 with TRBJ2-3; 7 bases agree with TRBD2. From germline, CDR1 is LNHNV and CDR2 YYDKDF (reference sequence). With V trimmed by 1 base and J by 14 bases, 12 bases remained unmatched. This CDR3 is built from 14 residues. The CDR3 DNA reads TGTGCCACCAGCAGAGTAAACCGCGGGAGAGAGGTGTATTTT. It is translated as CATSRVNRGREVYF.

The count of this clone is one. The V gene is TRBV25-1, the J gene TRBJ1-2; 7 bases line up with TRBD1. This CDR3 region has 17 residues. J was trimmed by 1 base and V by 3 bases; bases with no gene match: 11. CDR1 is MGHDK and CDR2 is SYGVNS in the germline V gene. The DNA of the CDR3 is TGTGCCAGCAGTGAGGGCACAGGGGAAGGAGGTAACTATGGCTACACCTTC. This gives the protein CASSEGTGEGGNYGYTF.

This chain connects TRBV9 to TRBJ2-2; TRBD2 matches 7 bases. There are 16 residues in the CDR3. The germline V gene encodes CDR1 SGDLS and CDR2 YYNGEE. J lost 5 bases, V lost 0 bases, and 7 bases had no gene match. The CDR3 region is CASSVVGGAGTGELFF. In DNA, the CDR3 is TGTGCCAGCAGCGTAGTTGGGGGAGCGGGAACCGGGGAGCTGTTTTTT.

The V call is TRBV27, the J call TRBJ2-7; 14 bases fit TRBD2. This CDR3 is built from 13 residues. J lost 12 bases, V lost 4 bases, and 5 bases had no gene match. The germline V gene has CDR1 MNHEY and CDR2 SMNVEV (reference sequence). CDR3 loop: CASSSTSGRAVYF. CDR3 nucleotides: TGTGCCAGCAGTTCGACTAGCGGGAGGGCCGTGTACTTC.

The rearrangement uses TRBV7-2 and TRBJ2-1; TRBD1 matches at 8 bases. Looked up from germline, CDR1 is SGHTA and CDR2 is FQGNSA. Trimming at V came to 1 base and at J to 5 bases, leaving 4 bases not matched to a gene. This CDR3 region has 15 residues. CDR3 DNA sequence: TGTGCCAGCAGCTTAGAGGGACAGGTGAACAATGAGCAGTTCTTC. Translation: CASSLEGQVNNEQFF.

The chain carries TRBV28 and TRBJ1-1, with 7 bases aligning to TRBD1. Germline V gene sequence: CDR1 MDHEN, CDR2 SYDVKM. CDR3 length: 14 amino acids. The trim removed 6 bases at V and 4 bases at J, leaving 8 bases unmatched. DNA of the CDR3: TGTGCCAGCAGCCGAGACAGGGTAGGCACTGAAGCTTTCTTT. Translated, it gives CASSRDRVGTEAFF.

The CDR3 DNA is TGTGCCAGCAGCCAAAGCGGGAGGGTCATCGCGGATACGCAGTATTTT. Translating it yields CASSQSGRVIADTQYF. V is TRBV11-2 and J is TRBJ2-3, with TRBD2 matching 10 bases. Per germline, CDR1 SGHAT and CDR2 FQNNGV. The CDR3 has 16 amino acids. The junction had 11 bases not matched to a gene; V was cut back by 5 bases and J by 6 bases.

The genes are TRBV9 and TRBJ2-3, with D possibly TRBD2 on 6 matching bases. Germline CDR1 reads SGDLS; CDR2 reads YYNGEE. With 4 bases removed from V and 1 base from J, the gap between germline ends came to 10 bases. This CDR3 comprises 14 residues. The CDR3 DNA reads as TGTGCCAGCAGCTTGGGCGGGGGCACAGATACGCAGTATTTT. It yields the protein CASSLGGGTDTQYF.

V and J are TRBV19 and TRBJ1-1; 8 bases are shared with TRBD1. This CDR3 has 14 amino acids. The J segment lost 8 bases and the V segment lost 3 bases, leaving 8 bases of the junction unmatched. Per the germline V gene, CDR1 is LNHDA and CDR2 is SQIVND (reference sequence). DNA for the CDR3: TGTGCCAGTAGTATGCAGGGGGCTAGCGGCGAAGCTTTCTTT. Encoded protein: CASSMQGASGEAFF.

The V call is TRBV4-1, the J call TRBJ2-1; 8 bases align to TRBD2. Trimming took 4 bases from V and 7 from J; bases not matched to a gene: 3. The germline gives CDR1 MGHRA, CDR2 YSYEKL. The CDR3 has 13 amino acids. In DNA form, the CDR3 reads TGCGCCAGCAGCCCCGGGACTAGTAATGAGCAGTTCTTC. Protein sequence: CASSPGTSNEQFF.

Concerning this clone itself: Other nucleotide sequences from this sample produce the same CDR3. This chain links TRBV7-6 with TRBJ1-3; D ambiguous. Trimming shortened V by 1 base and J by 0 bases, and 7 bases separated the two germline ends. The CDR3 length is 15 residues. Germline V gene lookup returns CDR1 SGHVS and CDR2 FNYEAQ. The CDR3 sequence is CASSLGRSSGNTIYF. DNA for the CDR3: TGTGCCAGCAGCTTAGGTCGGAGCTCTGGAAACACCATATATTTT.

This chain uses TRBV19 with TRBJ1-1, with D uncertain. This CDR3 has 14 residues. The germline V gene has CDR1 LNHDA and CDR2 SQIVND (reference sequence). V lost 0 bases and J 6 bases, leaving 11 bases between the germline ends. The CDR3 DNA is TGTGCCAGTAGTATAGATAATGGGGATCCTGAAGCTTTCTTT. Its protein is CASSIDNGDPEAFF.

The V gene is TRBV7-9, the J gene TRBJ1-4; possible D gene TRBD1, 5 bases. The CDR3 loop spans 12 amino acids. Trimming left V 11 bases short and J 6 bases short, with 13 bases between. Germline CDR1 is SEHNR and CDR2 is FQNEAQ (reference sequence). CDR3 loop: CAARSGHEKLFF. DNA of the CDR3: TGTGCCGCGAGATCGGGGCATGAAAAACTGTTTTTT.

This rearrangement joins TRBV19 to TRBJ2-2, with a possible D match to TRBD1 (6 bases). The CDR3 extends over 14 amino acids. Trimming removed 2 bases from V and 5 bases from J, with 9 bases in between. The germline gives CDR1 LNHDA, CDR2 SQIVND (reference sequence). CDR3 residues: CASSIQGITGELFF. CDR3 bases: TGTGCCAGTAGTATACAGGGGATTACCGGGGAGCTGTTTTTT. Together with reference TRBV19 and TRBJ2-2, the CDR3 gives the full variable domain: DGGITQSPKYLFRKEGQNVTLSCEQNLNHDAMYWYRQDPGQGLRLIYYSQIVNDFQKGDIAEGYSVSREKKESFPLTVTSAQKNPTAFYLCASSIQGITGELFFGEGSRLTVL.

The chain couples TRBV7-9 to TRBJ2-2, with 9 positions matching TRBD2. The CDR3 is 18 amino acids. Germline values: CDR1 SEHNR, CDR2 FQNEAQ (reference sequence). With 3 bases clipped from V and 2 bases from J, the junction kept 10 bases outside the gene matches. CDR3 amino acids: CASSFTKPSGANTGELFF. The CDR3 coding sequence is TGTGCCAGCAGCTTCACAAAACCTAGCGGGGCAAACACCGGGGAGCTGTTTTTT.

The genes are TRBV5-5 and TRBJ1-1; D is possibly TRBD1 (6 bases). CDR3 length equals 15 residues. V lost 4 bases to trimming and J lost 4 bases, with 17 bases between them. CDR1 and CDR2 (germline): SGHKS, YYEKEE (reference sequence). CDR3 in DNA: TGTGCCAGCAGCGGTGGAACACAGGGTTCCACTGAAGCTTTCTTT. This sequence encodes CASSGGTQGSTEAFF.

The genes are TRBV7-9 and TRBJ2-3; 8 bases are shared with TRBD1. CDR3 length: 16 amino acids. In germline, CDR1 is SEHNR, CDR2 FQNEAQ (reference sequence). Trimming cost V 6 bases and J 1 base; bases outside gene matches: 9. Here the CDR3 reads CASSPPTGEGTDTQYF. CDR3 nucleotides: TGTGCCAGCAGTCCCCCGACAGGGGAAGGCACAGATACGCAGTATTTT. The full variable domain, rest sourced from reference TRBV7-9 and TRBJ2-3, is DTGVSQNPRHKITKRGQNVTFRCDPISEHNRLYWYRQTLGQGPEFLTYFQNEAQLEKSRLLSDRFSAERPKGSFSTLEIQRTEQGDSAMYLCASSPPTGEGTDTQYFGPGTRLTVL.

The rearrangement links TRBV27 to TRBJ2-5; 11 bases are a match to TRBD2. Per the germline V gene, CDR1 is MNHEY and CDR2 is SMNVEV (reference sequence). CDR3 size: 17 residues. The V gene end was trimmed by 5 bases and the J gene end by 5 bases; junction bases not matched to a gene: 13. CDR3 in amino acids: CASSPNYLAGGFETQYF. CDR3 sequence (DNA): TGTGCCAGCAGTCCGAATTATCTAGCGGGAGGTTTTGAGACCCAGTACTTC.